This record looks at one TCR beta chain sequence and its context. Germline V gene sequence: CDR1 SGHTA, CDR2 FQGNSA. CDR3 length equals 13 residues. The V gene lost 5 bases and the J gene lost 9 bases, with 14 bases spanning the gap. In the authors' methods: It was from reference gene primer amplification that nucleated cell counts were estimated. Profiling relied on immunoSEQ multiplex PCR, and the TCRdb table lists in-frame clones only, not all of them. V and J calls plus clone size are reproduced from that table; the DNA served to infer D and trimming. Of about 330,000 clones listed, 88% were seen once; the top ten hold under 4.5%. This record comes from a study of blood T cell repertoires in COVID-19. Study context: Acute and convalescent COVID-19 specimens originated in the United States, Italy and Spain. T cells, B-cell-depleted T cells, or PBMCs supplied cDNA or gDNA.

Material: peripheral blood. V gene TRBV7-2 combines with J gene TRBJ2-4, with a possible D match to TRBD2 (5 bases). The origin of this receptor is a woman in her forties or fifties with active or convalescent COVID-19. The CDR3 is CASSLYSEAIQYF. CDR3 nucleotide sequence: TGTGCCAGCAGCCTCTATAGCGAGGCCATTCAGTACTTC.